These 26 T cell receptor beta chains were sequenced from one sample in a study of blood T cell repertoires in COVID-19. Assay: immunoSEQ multiplex PCR; the TCRdb copy retains only in-frame clones and omits some. The profile shows roughly 290,000 clones, around 85% of them singletons. Sample: peripheral blood. All receptors come from a human donor with COVID-19, enrolled during active disease. The donor label of this sample is uncertain.

This chain uses TRBV11-2 with TRBJ1-3, with D unclear. This CDR3 is 15 amino acids long. Trimming took off 1 base at V and 0 bases at J, with 7 bases between the two ends. Germline CDR1 and CDR2: SGHAT and FQNNGV. The CDR3 region is CASSLVGYSGNTIYF. In DNA form, the CDR3 reads TGTGCCAGCAGCTTAGTCGGGTACTCTGGAAACACCATATATTTT. Using reference TRBV11-2 and TRBJ1-3 for the parts outside the CDR3, the full variable domain is EAGVAQSPRYKIIEKRQSVAFWCNPISGHATLYWYQQILGQGPKLLIQFQNNGVVDDSQLPKDRFSAERLKGVDSTLKIQPAKLEDSAVYLCASSLVGYSGNTIYFGEGSWLTVV.

This clone was counted a single time. This chain connects TRBV7-2 to TRBJ2-7; TRBD2 agrees at 9 bases. This CDR3 is 15 amino acids long. CDR1 SGHTA and CDR2 FQGNSA come from the germline V gene. J was trimmed by 2 bases and V by 1 base; bases with no gene match: 3. The CDR3 loop is CASSLVAGATYEQYF. The CDR3, as DNA: TGTGCCAGCAGCTTAGTAGCGGGAGCGACCTACGAGCAGTACTTC.

The rearrangement joins TRBV5-1 to TRBJ2-2; D remains unclear. Looked up from germline, CDR1 is SGHRS and CDR2 is YFSETQ. Trimming removed 0 bases at V and 4 bases at J, with 7 bases between. The CDR3 loop spans 14 amino acids. The CDR3 loop reads CASSLDLPTGELFF. The CDR3 DNA is TGCGCCAGCAGCTTGGACTTACCCACCGGGGAGCTGTTTTTT.

The chain has TRBV28 and TRBJ1-4, with unresolved D. Germline-derived CDR1 and CDR2 are MDHEN and SYDVKM. Deletions cut 11 bases from V and 0 bases from J, with 10 bases between. There are 13 residues in the CDR3. CDR3 DNA sequence: TGTGCCGTAGGAGGGACAACTAATGAAAAACTGTTTTTT. This translates into CAVGGTTNEKLFF.

This clone was observed a single time. This chain links TRBV7-2 with TRBJ1-5; 7 nucleotides match TRBD1. The junction had 7 bases not matched to a gene; V was cut back by 2 bases and J by 9 bases. The germline V gene has CDR1 SGHTA and CDR2 FQGNSA. This CDR3 region has 14 residues. CDR3 in amino acids: CASSLQQGTTPQHF. The CDR3 coding sequence is TGTGCCAGCAGCTTACAACAGGGGACGACGCCCCAGCATTTT.

V and J are TRBV9 and TRBJ2-2; TRBD2 matches 7 bases. The CDR3 contains 17 residues. The V segment lost 0 bases and the J segment 6 bases; nucleotides outside the gene matches: 11. The germline V gene has CDR1 SGDLS and CDR2 YYNGEE. The CDR3 sequence is CASSVGPGSGTAGELFF. The CDR3 bases are TGTGCCAGCAGCGTAGGACCGGGGAGCGGGACGGCCGGGGAGCTGTTTTTT.

The chain carries TRBV12-3 or TRBV12-4 and TRBJ1-5, with TRBD1 as a possible D gene (5 bases). Trimming shortened V by 6 bases and J by 4 bases, and 7 bases separated the two germline ends. This CDR3 spans 12 amino acids. CDR3 in amino acids: CASRPGNQPQHF. In DNA form, the CDR3 reads TGTGCCAGCAGACCAGGGAATCAGCCCCAGCATTTT.

CDR3 sequence (DNA): TGTGCCATCAGTGAGTCGGCCACCGCTAATCAGCCCCAGCATTTT. It is translated as CAISESATANQPQHF. This rearrangement joins TRBV10-3 to TRBJ1-5; D ambiguous. With 0 bases removed from V and 4 bases from J, the gap between germline ends came to 10 bases. The germline V gene has CDR1 ENHRY and CDR2 SYGVKD. The CDR3 has 15 amino acids.

The chain joins TRBV30 to TRBJ1-1, with 7 nucleotides matching TRBD1. V shed 3 bases and J 1 base; nucleotides not matched to a gene: 5. Germline assignment: CDR1 GTSNPN and CDR2 SVGIG (reference sequence). This CDR3 has 14 amino acids. The DNA for the CDR3 is TGTGCCTGGAGAATCAGGGACAGGAACACTGAAGCTTTCTTT. This gives the protein CAWRIRDRNTEAFF.

The genes are TRBV10-3 and TRBJ2-3, with 12 bases lining up with TRBD1. The length of the CDR3 is 15 residues. Trimming cost V 4 bases and J 5 bases; bases outside gene matches: 4. Germline V gene lookup returns CDR1 ENHRY and CDR2 SYGVKD. CDR3 in amino acids: CAISGDRGRIDTQYF. The CDR3 region has the DNA TGTGCCATCAGTGGGGACAGGGGGCGCATAGATACGCAGTATTTT.

The chain combines TRBV11-1 with TRBJ2-2, with D perhaps matching TRBD1 (5 bases). V was pared by 1 base and J by 2 bases, with 11 bases between. This CDR3 is 16 amino acids long. Germline V gene sequence: CDR1 SGHAT, CDR2 FQDESV (reference sequence). The CDR3: CASSLGVTVNTGELFF. DNA for the CDR3: TGTGCCAGCAGCTTAGGGGTGACAGTTAACACCGGGGAGCTGTTTTTT.

In nucleotides, the CDR3 is TGTGCCAGCAGCCCCCGGACTAGCGGGAGCTACAATGAGCAGTTCTTC. Protein sequence: CASSPRTSGSYNEQFF. The rearrangement links TRBV5-4 to TRBJ2-1; 13 nucleotides line up with TRBD2. The J segment lost 3 bases and the V segment lost 4 bases, leaving 4 bases of the junction unmatched. The CDR3 has 16 residues. In germline, CDR1 is SGHNT, CDR2 YYREEE (reference sequence).

The gene calls are TRBV7-3 and TRBJ2-5; D uncertain. Germline V gene sequence: CDR1 SGHTA, CDR2 FQGTGA. This CDR3 spans 14 amino acids. V was cut by 5 bases and J by 1 base, with 11 bases left in between. The DNA of the CDR3 is TGTGCCAGCAGCGACAAACCAGGCCAAGAGACCCAGTACTTC. Encoded protein: CASSDKPGQETQYF.

The sample holds a few counts of this clone. The J gene is TRBJ1-5, the V gene TRBV19, with D possibly TRBD1 on 5 matching bases. CDR3 size: 18 residues. Trimming stripped 1 base from V and 1 base from J, with 17 bases between. Germline values: CDR1 LNHDA, CDR2 SQIVND (reference sequence). CDR3 coding DNA: TGTGCCAGTAGTATAGTTTACTCGACGGGGGTCAGCAATCAGCCCCAGCATTTT. The encoded protein is CASSIVYSTGVSNQPQHF.

The chain couples TRBV6-5 to TRBJ2-2; maybe TRBD1 (6 bases). CDR3 size: 15 residues. Per the germline V gene, CDR1 is MNHEY and CDR2 is SVGAGI. Trimming removed 3 bases from V and 4 bases from J, with 12 bases in between. CDR3 DNA: TGTGCCAGCAGTTATCGAGGACAGATCACCGGGGAGCTGTTTTTT. It yields the protein CASSYRGQITGELFF.

The chain links TRBV24-1 to TRBJ2-1, with 9 bases matching TRBD2. V dropped 4 bases and J dropped 3; count of bases not matched to a gene: 6. Germline-derived CDR1 and CDR2 are KGHDR and SFDVKD. The CDR3 loop spans 16 amino acids. The CDR3 coding sequence is TGTGCCACCAGTGACACCGGGACTAGCCTCTACAATGAGCAGTTCTTC. Translated: CATSDTGTSLYNEQFF.

This rearrangement joins TRBV2 to TRBJ2-1; 10 bases are shared with TRBD2. Germline CDR1 and CDR2: SNHLY and FYNNEI. V lost 8 bases to trimming and J lost 5 bases; unmatched junction nucleotides: 15. This CDR3 has 17 amino acids. CDR3 bases: TGTGCCAGCGTCAGGGGGGAAGCGGGAGGGCCTCACAATGAGCAGTTCTTC. Its translation: CASVRGEAGGPHNEQFF.

The gene calls are TRBV7-9 and TRBJ2-1, with TRBD2 matching 8 bases. In germline, CDR1 is SEHNR, CDR2 FQNEAQ (reference sequence). Trimming removed 8 bases from V and 10 bases from J; junction bases left unmatched: 16. The CDR3 contains 15 residues. DNA for the CDR3: TGTGCCAGCGTCGGGCTAGCGGGTCCCCTCAGCGAGCAGTTCTTC. Translated: CASVGLAGPLSEQFF. Full variable domain (missing parts from reference TRBV7-9 and TRBJ2-1): DTGVSQNPRHKITKRGQNVTFRCDPISEHNRLYWYRQTLGQGPEFLTYFQNEAQLEKSRLLSDRFSAERPKGSFSTLEIQRTEQGDSAMYLCASVGLAGPLSEQFFGPGTRLTVL.

The V and J genes are TRBV3-1 (or the pseudogene TRBV3-2) and TRBJ2-1; TRBD2 agrees at 9 bases. J gave up 2 bases and V 2 bases, and 7 bases lay outside the gene matches. CDR1 is LGHDT and CDR2 is YNNKEL in the germline V gene (reference sequence). The CDR3 is 17 residues long. The CDR3 coding sequence is TGTGCCAGCAGCCAAAGCCTAGCGGGACAAACCTACAATGAGCAGTTCTTC. This sequence encodes CASSQSLAGQTYNEQFF.

The chain is built from TRBV10-1 and TRBJ2-7, with 7 bases lining up with TRBD2. Trimming cost V 6 bases and J 4 bases; bases outside gene matches: 9. Germline assignment: CDR1 WNHNN and CDR2 SYGVQD (reference sequence). The CDR3 is 14 amino acids. Here the CDR3 reads CASSPGTNIYEQYF. CDR3 DNA: TGCGCCAGCAGCCCCGGGACTAACATTTACGAGCAGTACTTC.

This clone was recorded only once. This rearrangement joins TRBV3-1 (or the pseudogene TRBV3-2) to TRBJ2-3, with 9 bases aligning to TRBD2. The CDR3 consists of 15 residues. The V segment lost 1 base and the J segment 5 bases; nucleotides outside the gene matches: 4. Germline lookup yields CDR1 LGHDT and CDR2 YNNKEL (reference sequence). CDR3 protein: CASSQALLAGDTQYF. The CDR3 DNA is TGTGCCAGCAGCCAAGCGTTACTAGCGGGAGATACGCAGTATTTT.

The rearrangement uses TRBV28 and TRBJ2-3; perhaps TRBD2 as D (6 bases). Trimming removed 2 bases from V and 4 bases from J, with 19 bases in between. The length of the CDR3 is 17 residues. The germline CDR1 and CDR2 sequences are MDHEN and SYDVKM. The CDR3 loop is CASSLGLPGVGADTQYF. For the CDR3, the DNA is TGTGCCAGCAGTTTAGGTCTTCCGGGAGTAGGCGCAGATACGCAGTATTTT.

The rearrangement joins TRBV6-5 to TRBJ1-3, with D perhaps matching TRBD1 (6 bases). V was cut by 0 bases and J by 1 base, with 10 bases left in between. This CDR3 has 16 amino acids. Germline CDR1 and CDR2: MNHEY and SVGAGI. In DNA, the CDR3 is TGTGCCAGCAGTTACTCGGGCAGGGGATCTGGAAACACCATATATTTT. It specifies CASSYSGRGSGNTIYF.

This clone was detected only a few times. Other DNA sequences within the sample encode an identical CDR3. V usage is TRBV9 and J usage is TRBJ2-5, with TRBD2 identical over 10 bases. The CDR3 has 16 amino acids. The germline V gene encodes CDR1 SGDLS and CDR2 YYNGEE. V was pared by 3 bases and J by 5 bases, with 10 bases of the junction left unmatched. This chain's CDR3 is CASSARLAGGGETQYF. CDR3 coding DNA: TGTGCCAGCAGCGCCCGTTTAGCGGGAGGAGGGGAGACCCAGTACTTC.

In this sample, this clone turned up a few times. This rearrangement joins TRBV27 to TRBJ2-3; 8 nucleotides agree with TRBD2. Trimming removed 5 bases from V and 3 bases from J; junction bases left unmatched: 16. Per the germline V gene, CDR1 is MNHEY and CDR2 is SMNVEV (reference sequence). The CDR3 runs to 18 residues. The CDR3: CASSPPYGSGERTDTQYF. In nucleotides, the CDR3 is TGTGCCAGCAGTCCGCCTTACGGTAGCGGGGAAAGGACAGATACGCAGTATTTT.

The chain has TRBV10-3 and TRBJ2-7; D gene uncertain. The CDR3 is 12 residues long. V dropped 5 bases and J dropped 0 bases, with 5 bases sitting between them. The germline V gene has CDR1 ENHRY and CDR2 SYGVKD. This chain's CDR3 is CAISQASYEQYF. The CDR3, as DNA: TGTGCCATCAGTCAGGCCTCCTACGAGCAGTACTTC.